This T cell receptor (beta chain) was recovered during a study of T-cell reconstitution after alpha-beta-depleted transplantation in children (TCRdb year 2016). At the level of the whole study: Using TCR repertoire profiling, the study followed T-cell immune reconstitution in a quantitative way in children after TCRalphabeta/CD19-depleted allogeneic hematopoietic cell transplantation.

Including cysteine and phenylalanine, the CDR3 has 12 amino acids. Only CDR3 DNA remains: 36 bases, in frame from the first base. V is cut by 6 bases and J by 14 bases, and the space between the germline ends is 17 bases. Library preparation was by PCR. Data came from an Illumina HiSeq 2500. Molecular barcoding was employed in the preparation of TCR libraries, with unique molecular identifiers being used to normalize TCRbeta repertoire quantification. TCRdb passed the public sequencing reads through fastp at Q25 and MiXCR, retaining productive beta sequences. Each record represents a unique CDR3 protein, reported with the most common genes and DNA among its rows. This sample gives about 400,000 distinct CDR3 sequences in total; about 20% of them show up just once. Approximately 3.8% of the sample is taken by the ten largest. This clonotype was counted between two and nine times. The antigen it binds to is not known. No much larger clonotype is one base removed from it; base qualities were not supplied.

The rearrangement joined TRBV12-3 or TRBV12-4 to TRBJ2-1; no D gene is confidently identified. Sequenced material: PBMCs from the stem cell graft donor, taken from the stem cell graft. This clonotype was obtained from a human donor who donated a stem cell graft to a child with acute myeloid leukemia. The DNA is TGTGCCAGCAGCCCCTTCATGGGCCTAGAGTTCTTC. The translation is CASSPFMGLEFF.